This T cell receptor (beta chain) was retrieved from a study of neurological immune-mediated disorders. This clonotype came up a few times. The junction differs from germline at one of its ends, possibly a read error. The cDNA was generated through 5'RACE incorporating 10-nucleotide random UMIs. TCRdb recomputed calls from the 5' RACE reads with MiXCR, one row per CDR3 protein. The sample consists of tens of thousands of distinct CDR3 sequences, 2.5% to 3% of them appearing once. This clonotype was sampled from a young woman with multiple sclerosis. Sequenced material: PBMCs.

As DNA, the CDR3 is TGTGCCACCAGCAGACAACAGGGTCCTCAGCCCCAGAATTTT. It encodes CATSRQQGPQPQNF. The chain joins TRBV15 to TRBJ1-5; D is possibly TRBD1 (6 bases). Looked up from germline, CDR1 is LNHNV and CDR2 is YYDKDF (reference sequence). This CDR3 contains 14 residues. The full variable domain, rest sourced from reference TRBV15 and TRBJ1-5, is DAMVIQNPRYQVTQFGKPVTLSCSQTLNHNVMYWYQQKSSQAPKLLFHYYDKDFNNEADTPDNFQSRRPNTSFCFLDIRSPGLGDTAMYLCATSRQQGPQPQNFGDGTRLSIL.